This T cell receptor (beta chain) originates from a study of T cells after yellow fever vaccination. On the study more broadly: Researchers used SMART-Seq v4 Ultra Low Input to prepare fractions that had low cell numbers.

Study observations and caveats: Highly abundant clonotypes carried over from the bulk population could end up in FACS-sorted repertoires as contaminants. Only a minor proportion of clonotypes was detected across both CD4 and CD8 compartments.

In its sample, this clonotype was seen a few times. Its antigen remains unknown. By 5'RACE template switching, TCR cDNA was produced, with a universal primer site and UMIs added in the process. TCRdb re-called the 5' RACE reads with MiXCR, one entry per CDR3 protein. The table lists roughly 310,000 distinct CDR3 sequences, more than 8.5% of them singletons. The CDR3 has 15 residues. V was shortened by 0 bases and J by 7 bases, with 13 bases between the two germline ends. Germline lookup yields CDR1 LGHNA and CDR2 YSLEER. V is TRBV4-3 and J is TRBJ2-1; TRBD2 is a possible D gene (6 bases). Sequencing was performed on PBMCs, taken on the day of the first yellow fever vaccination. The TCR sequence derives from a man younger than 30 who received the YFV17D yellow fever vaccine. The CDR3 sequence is CASSQDPMEGNEQFF. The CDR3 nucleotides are TGCGCCAGCAGCCAAGATCCCATGGAGGGGAATGAGCAGTTCTTC.